The 15 T cell receptor beta chains presented below share a single source sample, sequenced in a study of blood T cell repertoires in COVID-19. Some clones are missing from TCRdb's copy, which holds only in-frame ones; the method was immunoSEQ multiplex PCR. Among 70,000 to 100,000 clones, around nine tenths were seen once, and the ten largest hold 0.95% to 1.5%. The material sequenced was peripheral blood. All receptors derive from an elderly man with active or convalescent COVID-19.

The chain recombines TRBV5-5 with TRBJ1-6; D is unresolved. CDR1 is SGHKS, CDR2 YYEKEE, per germline (reference sequence). V shed 6 bases and J shed 1 base, with 20 bases lying between them. The CDR3 loop spans 18 amino acids. The DNA for the CDR3 is TGTGCCAGCACGTGGTTCGGAGGTCGAACATCCTATAATTCACCCCTCCACTTT. Its protein is CASTWFGGRTSYNSPLHF.

As regards this clone: The sample carries other DNA sequences with the same CDR3. J is TRBJ2-2 and V is TRBV27; tentative D call: TRBD2 (5 bases). Trimming stripped 2 bases from V and 4 bases from J, with 23 bases between. CDR1 is MNHEY, CDR2 SMNVEV, per germline (reference sequence). The CDR3 has 19 residues. The CDR3 coding sequence is TGTGCCAGCAGTTTACGACCCCTAGCTTCAGGAGCGAGCACCGGGGAGCTGTTTTTT. Translation: CASSLRPLASGASTGELFF.

The CDR3 loop is CASSIVAGYNEQFF. As DNA, the CDR3 is TGTGCCAGTAGTATAGTGGCTGGCTACAATGAGCAGTTCTTC. This sequence joins TRBV19 and TRBJ2-1; D not resolved. V gave up 1 base and J gave up 3 bases, with 7 bases separating them. The CDR3 consists of 14 residues. Germline V lookup: CDR1 LNHDA, CDR2 SQIVND (reference sequence).

The chain combines TRBV19 with TRBJ1-5; possible D gene TRBD1, 6 bases. Trimming pared 1 base from V and 1 base from J, leaving 11 bases between. Germline V lookup: CDR1 LNHDA, CDR2 SQIVND (reference sequence). CDR3 length equals 16 residues. The CDR3 bases are TGTGCCAGTAGTATAGCTAGCACAGGGAGCAATCAGCCCCAGCATTTT. This sequence encodes CASSIASTGSNQPQHF.

The rearrangement links TRBV7-3 to TRBJ2-2; 7 bases fit TRBD1. CDR1 is SGHTA and CDR2 is FQGTGA in the germline V gene. The V segment lost 5 bases and the J segment 1 base; nucleotides outside the gene matches: 4. This CDR3 comprises 15 residues. The CDR3 region is CASSRGQQNTGELFF. CDR3 DNA sequence: TGTGCCAGCAGCAGGGGACAGCAGAACACCGGGGAGCTGTTTTTT.

This clone was counted only a few times. This rearrangement joins TRBV5-4 to TRBJ2-2, with 7 bases that match TRBD2. In germline, CDR1 is SGHNT, CDR2 YYREEE (reference sequence). This CDR3 has 12 amino acids. After removal of 4 bases from V and 6 bases from J, the junction contained 0 bases not matched to a gene. CDR3 residues: CASSGLAGELFF. The CDR3 DNA reads TGTGCCAGCAGCGGACTAGCCGGGGAGCTGTTTTTT.

The rearrangement links TRBV27 to TRBJ2-7, with D uncertain. The CDR3 totals 13 residues. CDR1 and CDR2 from the germline V gene are MNHEY and SMNVEV (reference sequence). Trimming shortened V by 4 bases and J by 4 bases, and 11 bases separated the two germline ends. Here the CDR3 reads CASSWFPEYEQYF. The DNA for the CDR3 is TGTGCCAGCAGTTGGTTTCCCGAGTACGAGCAGTACTTC.

J is TRBJ2-7 and V is TRBV5-4; 7 bases are shared with TRBD1. The CDR3 has 13 amino acids. The germline V gene has CDR1 SGHNT and CDR2 YYREEE (reference sequence). V was clipped by 1 base and J by 4 bases; unmatched bases: 2. The CDR3 is CASSLPGGYEQYF. Here the CDR3 DNA reads TGTGCCAGCAGCTTGCCAGGGGGATACGAGCAGTACTTC.

This clone was found once. CDR3 sequence reads: CASSLSGTGFYEQYF. CDR3 nucleotides: TGTGCCAGCAGTTTATCCGGGACAGGGTTTTACGAGCAGTACTTC. The chain combines TRBV27 with TRBJ2-7; TRBD1 agrees at 9 bases. V lost 0 bases and J lost 4; bases outside the gene matches: 4. Germline CDR1 and CDR2: MNHEY and SMNVEV (reference sequence). This CDR3 is built from 15 residues.

The genes are TRBV6-5 and TRBJ2-2; tentative D call: TRBD2 (5 bases). The V gene lost 5 bases and the J gene lost 4 bases, with 14 bases spanning the gap. The CDR3 loop spans 15 amino acids. CDR1 and CDR2 (germline): MNHEY, SVGAGI. The CDR3 is CASSPGVSATGELFF. CDR3 DNA: TGTGCCAGCAGTCCCGGGGTTAGTGCCACCGGGGAGCTGTTTTTT.

The rearrangement uses TRBV5-4 and TRBJ1-2, with D maybe TRBD1 (6 bases). From germline, CDR1 is SGHNT and CDR2 YYREEE (reference sequence). The V and J ends lost 4 bases and 8 bases respectively, with 21 bases between them. CDR3 length equals 15 residues. CDR3 sequence: CASSNPTGTLWGYTF. The CDR3 DNA reads TGTGCCAGCAGCAACCCGACAGGAACCCTCTGGGGCTACACCTTC.

This chain links TRBV28 with TRBJ1-2; 10 positions agree with TRBD1. CDR3 length: 15 amino acids. After removal of 6 bases from V and 7 bases from J, the junction contained 11 bases not matched to a gene. CDR1 and CDR2 (germline): MDHEN, SYDVKM. Here the CDR3 reads CASSQGGQGMAGYTF. The CDR3 DNA sequence: TGTGCCAGCAGCCAGGGGGGACAGGGGATGGCTGGCTACACCTTC.

The rearrangement joins TRBV21-1 to TRBJ1-4; the table assigns TRBD1, which was not confirmed against the DNA. TRBV21-1 is a listed pseudogene. The CDR3 extends over 19 amino acids. The CDR3 protein is CASSVRGRGQAVTNEKLFF. As DNA, the CDR3 is TGTGCCAGCAGTGTCAGGGGGCGGGGACAGGCCGTAACTAATGAAAAACTGTTTTTT.

This sequence joins TRBV10-3 and TRBJ1-2, with a tentative D call TRBD1 (6 bases). With 11 bases removed from V and 3 bases from J, the gap between germline ends came to 13 bases. This CDR3 has 12 residues. Germline V lookup: CDR1 ENHRY, CDR2 SYGVKD. This CDR3 is CAVSDRHYGYTF. The CDR3 region has the DNA TGTGCCGTCTCAGACAGGCACTATGGCTACACCTTC.

The chain employs TRBV6-2 or TRBV6-3 and TRBJ2-1; 14 bases align to TRBD2. Germline-derived CDR1 and CDR2 are MNHEY and SVGEGT. V trimming: 4 bases; J trimming: 0 bases; junction bases outside the gene matches: 8. This CDR3 contains 19 residues. CDR3 bases: TGTGCCAGCAGTTTCCCGGGACTAGCGGGAGACAACTCCTACAATGAGCAGTTCTTC. It is translated as CASSFPGLAGDNSYNEQFF.